Presented here are 12 T cell receptor beta chains from one specimen sequenced in a study of cytomegalovirus exposure and HLA in healthy donors. The PCR used 60 Vbeta and 13 Jbeta primers. TCRdb's copy holds only in-frame clones and misses some; the assay was immunoSEQ multiplex PCR. The profile covers some 140,000 clones, with over 70% appearing a single time and about 0.97% taken by the ten largest. Sequencing was carried out using PBMCs. The receptors originated from a man younger than 30 in good health and CMV-seronegative.

The chain employs TRBV27 and TRBJ2-7, with TRBD2 matching 9 bases. With 8 bases clipped from V and 2 bases from J, the junction kept 16 bases outside the gene matches. Germline loops: CDR1 MNHEY, CDR2 SMNVEV (reference sequence). The CDR3 is 17 residues long. The CDR3 loop is CASGNHLAGAKPYEQYF. The CDR3 DNA follows: TGTGCCAGCGGGAACCACTTAGCGGGGGCCAAACCCTACGAGCAGTACTTC.

The chain carries TRBV7-9 and TRBJ2-7; TRBD1 might be the D (6 bases). This CDR3 spans 15 amino acids. Germline V gene lookup returns CDR1 SEHNR and CDR2 FQNEAQ (reference sequence). The ends were cut back, 1 base at V and 2 bases at J, with 12 bases in the middle. CDR3 nucleotide sequence: TGTGCCAGCAGCTTAGACGGGACACCCACCTACGAGCAGTACTTC. Protein product: CASSLDGTPTYEQYF.

The CDR3 DNA sequence: TGCGCCAGCAGCCAAGAAACAGGGAGAGCTAATGAAAAACTGTTTTTT. It specifies CASSQETGRANEKLFF. The rearrangement links TRBV4-3 to TRBJ1-4; perhaps TRBD1 as D (6 bases). Germline V gene lookup returns CDR1 LGHNA and CDR2 YSLEER. This CDR3 spans 16 amino acids. V was cut by 0 bases and J by 3 bases, with 11 bases left in between.

The chain couples TRBV6-5 to TRBJ2-5, with D possibly being TRBD2 (6 bases). The CDR3 totals 13 residues. The V and J ends lost 6 bases and 7 bases respectively, with 15 bases between them. Germline CDR1 reads MNHEY; CDR2 reads SVGAGI. The CDR3 region is CASSPEGHGTQYF. The DNA for the CDR3 is TGTGCCAGCAGCCCGGAGGGGCATGGGACCCAGTACTTC.

The rearrangement links TRBV5-1 to TRBJ2-7; 9 nucleotides line up with TRBD1. Trimming cost V 2 bases and J 3 bases; bases outside gene matches: 6. This CDR3 is built from 15 residues. The germline gives CDR1 SGHRS, CDR2 YFSETQ. Here the CDR3 reads CASSLRPTGGYEQYF. In nucleotides, the CDR3 is TGCGCCAGCAGCTTACGCCCGACAGGGGGCTACGAGCAGTACTTC.

Here the CDR3 reads CASSSLAGESTDTQYF. The CDR3 bases are TGTGCCAGCAGCTCACTAGCGGGGGAGAGCACAGATACGCAGTATTTT. The chain is built from TRBV7-3 and TRBJ2-3; 11 bases fit TRBD2. This CDR3 has 16 amino acids. Trimming took 4 bases from V and 0 from J; bases not matched to a gene: 3. CDR1 is SGHTA, CDR2 FQGTGA, per germline. The variable domain in full, completed from reference TRBV7-3 and TRBJ2-3, reads GAGVSQTPSNKVTEKGKYVELRCDPISGHTALYWYRQSLGQGPEFLIYFQGTGAADDSGLPNDRFFAVRPEGSVSTLKIQRTERGDSAVYLCASSSLAGESTDTQYFGPGTRLTVL.

The chain employs TRBV7-8 and TRBJ1-1; D gene uncertain. V lost 0 bases to trimming and J lost 8 bases, with 10 bases between them. The V gene's germline CDR1 is SGHVS and CDR2 FQNEAQ. The CDR3 runs to 13 residues. In DNA form, the CDR3 reads TGTGCCAGCAGCTTAGCGATAGGGAGGGAAGCTTTCTTT. Amino acid sequence: CASSLAIGREAFF. The whole variable domain, remainder taken from reference TRBV7-8 and TRBJ1-1, is GAGVSQSPRYKVAKRGQDVALRCDPISGHVSLFWYQQALGQGPEFLTYFQNEAQLDKSGLPSDRFFAERPEGSVSTLKIQRTQQEDSAVYLCASSLAIGREAFFGQGTRLTVV.

The chain employs TRBV5-5 and TRBJ1-4; D unclear. Trimming took off 0 bases at V and 4 bases at J, with 7 bases between the two ends. The CDR3 extends over 14 amino acids. Germline loops: CDR1 SGHKS, CDR2 YYEKEE (reference sequence). CDR3 region: CASSLGHRNEKLFF. DNA of the CDR3: TGTGCCAGCAGCTTGGGGCACCGTAATGAAAAACTGTTTTTT.

The rearrangement uses TRBV5-1 and TRBJ2-3; no definite D call. Trimming left V 0 bases short and J 0 bases short, with 14 bases between. CDR3 size: 17 residues. Germline loops: CDR1 SGHRS, CDR2 YFSETQ. The CDR3 here is CASSLGAPDPSTDTQYF. Written as DNA, the CDR3 is TGCGCCAGCAGCTTGGGGGCACCCGACCCTAGCACAGATACGCAGTATTTT. Complete variable domain (other parts from reference TRBV5-1 and TRBJ2-3): KAGVTQTPRYLIKTRGQQVTLSCSPISGHRSVSWYQQTPGQGLQFLFEYFSETQRNKGNFPGRFSGRQFSNSRSEMNVSTLELGDSALYLCASSLGAPDPSTDTQYFGPGTRLTVL.

This sequence joins TRBV4-2 and TRBJ1-2; 7 nucleotides agree with TRBD1. V trimming: 0 bases; J trimming: 5 bases; junction bases outside the gene matches: 9. The CDR3 has 16 amino acids. In germline, CDR1 is LGHNA, CDR2 YNFKEQ. The CDR3 DNA follows: TGTGCCAGCAGCCAAGATAGGGACAGACCCCTTTATGGCTACACCTTC. This encodes CASSQDRDRPLYGYTF.

This chain connects TRBV5-4 to TRBJ2-1, with 10 nucleotides matching TRBD1. Unmatched junction bases numbered 12, after V lost 4 bases and J lost 8 bases. Germline V gene lookup returns CDR1 SGHNT and CDR2 YYREEE (reference sequence). The CDR3 contains 16 residues. Here the CDR3 DNA reads TGTGCCAGCAGCCTTCCTCGGACAGGGGGGTTCGATGAGCAGTTCTTC. Protein sequence: CASSLPRTGGFDEQFF.

The table lists this clone with a few counts. One end of the junction is discordant with germline, which a read error may explain. The gene calls are TRBV30 and TRBJ2-5; 7 positions match TRBD1. The germline V gene has CDR1 GTSNPN and CDR2 SVGIG (reference sequence). The length of the CDR3 is 11 residues. The CDR3 DNA reads TGTGCCTGGAGTCAAGGGGGCCCCCCTAACTTC. Amino acid sequence: CAWSQGGPPNF.